This paragraph reports one TCR beta chain. These data belong to a study of cytomegalovirus exposure and HLA in healthy donors. Study details: A later analysis reported the 90 to 150 validation repertoires used the same platform as the roughly 670 first-cohort repertoires.

Method: immunoSEQ multiplex PCR; TCRdb's copy keeps in-frame clones and lacks some. The sample carries over 200,000 clones, 88% recorded once. This CDR3 spans 16 amino acids. Deletions cut 2 bases from V and 4 bases from J, with 14 bases between. Germline CDR1 and CDR2: SEHNR and FQNEAQ (reference sequence). This receptor was identified in a woman between 18 and 29 years old in good health and CMV-seronegative. The sequencing input was PBMCs. The V and J genes are TRBV7-9 and TRBJ2-2; D may be TRBD2 (6 bases). The CDR3 sequence is CASSLPGRRGTGELFF. The CDR3 DNA follows: TGTGCCAGCAGCTTACCCGGCAGGCGGGGCACCGGGGAGCTGTTTTTT. Full variable domain (rest looked up from reference TRBV7-9 and TRBJ2-2): DTGVSQNPRHKITKRGQNVTFRCDPISEHNRLYWYRQTLGQGPEFLTYFQNEAQLEKSRLLSDRFSAERPKGSFSTLEIQRTEQGDSAMYLCASSLPGRRGTGELFFGEGSRLTVL.